Below are 30 T cell receptor beta chains sequenced from a single sample in a study of shared clonotypes between healthy human individuals. In the naive CD8 group, cells lacked CD45RO and were positively selected for CCR7, so terminally differentiated effector memory CD45RA+ cells were left out. The data were produced by immunoSEQ multiplex PCR, yet TCRdb's version contains in-frame clones alone and is incomplete. This table has over 800,000 clones, roughly 92% appearing once. The material sequenced was naive CD8+ T cells sorted from blood. These receptors were taken from a man aged 25 to 45 in good health.

V usage is TRBV11-2 and J usage is TRBJ1-4, with D unclear. The CDR3 covers 15 residues. Trimming took off 0 bases at V and 3 bases at J, with 8 bases between the two ends. Per the germline V gene, CDR1 is SGHAT and CDR2 is FQNNGV. This CDR3 reads CASSLEFSSNEKLFF. In nucleotides, the CDR3 is TGTGCCAGCAGCTTAGAGTTTTCCTCTAATGAAAAACTGTTTTTT.

Concerning this clone itself: Additional DNA sequences in this sample encode the identical CDR3. V gene TRBV7-9 combines with J gene TRBJ2-5; TRBD2 might be the D (6 bases). Trimming pared 0 bases from V and 2 bases from J, leaving 7 bases between. The CDR3 is 14 residues long. The germline V gene encodes CDR1 SEHNR and CDR2 FQNEAQ (reference sequence). The CDR3 DNA reads as TGTGCCAGCAGCTTAGCGGGAGGTCAAGAGACCCAGTACTTC. It translates to CASSLAGGQETQYF.

The chain employs TRBV15 and TRBJ2-7; 11 positions agree with TRBD2. This CDR3 region has 14 residues. Losses at the gene ends were 3 bases for V and 4 bases for J; bases not matched to a gene: 2. CDR1 LNHNV and CDR2 YYDKDF come from the germline V gene (reference sequence). The CDR3 DNA is TGTGCCACCAGCAGTACTAGCGGGAGATACGAGCAGTACTTC. Protein product: CATSSTSGRYEQYF.

This clone has a handful of counts. The chain is built from TRBV25-1 and TRBJ1-4; 7 bases are a match to TRBD1. The ends lost 3 bases at V and 4 bases at J; junction bases unmatched: 11. Germline CDR1 is MGHDK and CDR2 is SYGVNS. The CDR3 length is 17 residues. Here the CDR3 DNA reads TGTGCCAGCAGTGATCCCCAGACCCGGGACAGTAATGAAAAACTGTTTTTT. Protein sequence: CASSDPQTRDSNEKLFF.

This clone was detected only once. CDR3 region: CASSLVASYEQYF. The CDR3 DNA reads TGTGCCAGCAGTTTGGTCGCCTCCTACGAGCAGTACTTC. V is TRBV27 and J is TRBJ2-7; no definite D call. The CDR3 has 13 residues. Per germline, CDR1 MNHEY and CDR2 SMNVEV (reference sequence). Trimming took 3 bases from V and 0 from J, leaving 6 bases between them.

V usage is TRBV28 and J usage is TRBJ2-7; 10 positions match TRBD2. The CDR3 runs 14 residues. Germline V gene data show CDR1 as MDHEN and CDR2 as SYDVKM. V gave up 6 bases and J gave up 2 bases; unmatched junction bases: 4. CDR3 in amino acids: CASSLAGGTYEQYF. CDR3 sequence (DNA): TGTGCCAGCAGCTTAGCGGGAGGAACCTACGAGCAGTACTTC.

This rearrangement joins TRBV7-2 to TRBJ2-7; 8 positions agree with TRBD1. Germline assignment: CDR1 SGHTA and CDR2 FQGNSA. CDR3 length: 17 amino acids. V shed 4 bases, J shed 3 bases, and the junction held 14 bases outside the gene matches. CDR3 protein: CASSSWDRQLSIYEQYF. CDR3 nucleotides: TGTGCCAGCAGCTCGTGGGACAGGCAGTTAAGTATCTACGAGCAGTACTTC. Based on the CDR3 plus reference TRBV7-2 and TRBJ2-7, the full variable domain is GAGVSQSPSNKVTEKGKDVELRCDPISGHTALYWYRQSLGQGLEFLIYFQGNSAPDKSGLPSDRFSAERTGGSVSTLTIQRTQQEDSAVYLCASSSWDRQLSIYEQYFGPGTRLTVT.

The V and J genes are TRBV14 and TRBJ2-7, with 9 nucleotides matching TRBD2. Germline values: CDR1 SGHDN, CDR2 FVKESK. The CDR3 has 16 amino acids. Trimming cost V 0 bases and J 3 bases; bases outside gene matches: 6. The CDR3 spells CASSQDSPSGDYEQYF. The DNA of the CDR3 is TGTGCCAGCAGCCAAGATTCTCCTAGCGGGGACTACGAGCAGTACTTC.

This clone appeared once. The chain employs TRBV7-9 and TRBJ1-1; 9 nucleotides match TRBD1. CDR1 and CDR2 (germline): SEHNR, FQNEAQ (reference sequence). Trimming took 2 bases from V and 1 from J; bases not matched to a gene: 5. This CDR3 region has 16 residues. CDR3 region: CASSLPQGARNTEAFF. The CDR3 nucleotides read TGTGCCAGCAGCTTACCACAGGGGGCGCGGAACACTGAAGCTTTCTTT. Full variable domain (missing parts from reference TRBV7-9 and TRBJ1-1): DTGVSQNPRHKITKRGQNVTFRCDPISEHNRLYWYRQTLGQGPEFLTYFQNEAQLEKSRLLSDRFSAERPKGSFSTLEIQRTEQGDSAMYLCASSLPQGARNTEAFFGQGTRLTVV.

V gene TRBV5-4 combines with J gene TRBJ1-2; D perhaps matches TRBD1 (5 bases). This CDR3 is built from 15 residues. V lost 2 bases and J 0 bases, leaving 11 bases between the germline ends. CDR1 and CDR2 from the germline V gene are SGHNT and YYREEE (reference sequence). The CDR3 DNA sequence: TGTGCCAGCAGCTTAGACAGCGGATCTAACTATGGCTACACCTTC. This translates into CASSLDSGSNYGYTF.

For this clone: This sample also contains other DNA sequences that code for the same CDR3. The chain recombines TRBV29-1 with TRBJ2-2; D is unclear. The CDR3 loop spans 13 amino acids. Deletions cut 4 bases from V and 0 bases from J, with 6 bases between. The germline CDR1 and CDR2 sequences are SQVTM and ANQGSEA. CDR3 amino acids: CSVGVTNTGELFF. CDR3 bases: TGCAGCGTTGGCGTCACGAACACCGGGGAGCTGTTTTTT.

In this sample, this clone turned up once. CDR3 coding DNA: TGTGCCAGCAGCTTAAATACGCAGTATTTT. Amino acids: CASSLNTQYF. The chain couples TRBV7-2 to TRBJ2-3; D uncertain. Trimming pared 2 bases from V and 7 bases from J, leaving 1 base between. From germline, CDR1 is SGHTA and CDR2 FQGNSA. CDR3 length equals 10 residues.

This rearrangement joins TRBV29-1 to TRBJ2-7; D unclear. V was trimmed by 7 bases and J by 4 bases, leaving 11 bases between them. The CDR3 sequence is 11 residues long. From germline, CDR1 is SQVTM and CDR2 ANQGSEA. The CDR3 loop reads CSAFKKYEQYF. In DNA, the CDR3 is TGCAGCGCCTTCAAAAAATACGAGCAGTACTTC.

This sequence joins TRBV30 and TRBJ1-1; D call uncertain. Germline V lookup: CDR1 GTSNPN, CDR2 SVGIG (reference sequence). The CDR3 covers 12 residues. V was pared by 0 bases and J by 4 bases, with 6 bases between. The CDR3 DNA is TGTGCCTGGAGTGTACTCATCACTGAAGCTTTCTTT. Residues: CAWSVLITEAFF.

This clone was counted between two and nine times. This chain joins TRBV7-9 and TRBJ2-1, with D hard to call. V gave up 3 bases and J gave up 10 bases, with 4 bases separating them. This CDR3 is 10 amino acids long. Germline V CDR1 and CDR2: SEHNR, FQNEAQ (reference sequence). CDR3 in amino acids: CASSFREQFF. For the CDR3, the DNA is TGTGCCAGCAGCTTCCGGGAGCAGTTCTTC.

The chain is built from TRBV19 and TRBJ1-2; D remains ambiguous. V was shortened by 4 bases and J by 8 bases, with 14 bases between the two germline ends. Germline loops: CDR1 LNHDA, CDR2 SQIVND (reference sequence). CDR3 length equals 13 residues. The CDR3 DNA follows: TGTGCCAGTAGTACCGGGGTTGGAGGAGGCTACACCTTC. Translating gives CASSTGVGGGYTF.

This clone was seen only a few times. This chain links TRBV30 with TRBJ2-3; D is ambiguous. CDR1 is GTSNPN and CDR2 is SVGIG in the germline V gene (reference sequence). The CDR3 sequence is 13 residues long. The germline V and J ends were trimmed by 0 bases and 2 bases, with 6 bases remaining between them. This chain's CDR3 is CAWSVRHTDTQYF. The CDR3 bases are TGTGCCTGGAGTGTACGGCACACAGATACGCAGTATTTT.

With regard to this clone: The sample carries other DNA sequences with the same CDR3. This chain joins TRBV4-3 and TRBJ2-7; tentative D call: TRBD2 (6 bases). Trimming took off 0 bases at V and 0 bases at J, with 6 bases between the two ends. This CDR3 contains 14 residues. The V gene's germline CDR1 is LGHNA and CDR2 YSLEER. The CDR3 here is CASSQEGGSYEQYF. The CDR3 coding sequence is TGCGCCAGCAGCCAAGAGGGGGGCTCCTACGAGCAGTACTTC.

The V call is TRBV27, the J call TRBJ2-3; TRBD1 matches at 8 bases. The CDR3 length is 18 residues. V gave up 4 bases and J gave up 8 bases; unmatched junction bases: 20. Per the germline V gene, CDR1 is MNHEY and CDR2 is SMNVEV (reference sequence). For the CDR3, the DNA is TGTGCCAGCAGTTCACCAAACCTCCGGGACAGGTCGGGCGGTACGCAGTATTTT. It encodes CASSSPNLRDRSGGTQYF.

The chain links TRBV28 to TRBJ1-2; unclear D gene. Deletions cut 7 bases from V and 6 bases from J, with 15 bases between. In germline, CDR1 is MDHEN, CDR2 SYDVKM. The CDR3 has 13 amino acids. CDR3 in amino acids: CASTLGNWDGYTF. The CDR3 nucleotides read TGTGCCAGCACCCTTGGAAATTGGGATGGCTACACCTTC.

In its sample, this clone was seen once. The chain couples TRBV27 to TRBJ2-3; possibly TRBD1 for D (7 bases). The CDR3 has 17 amino acids. Trimming left V 5 bases short and J 3 bases short, with 21 bases between. Germline V gives CDR1 MNHEY, CDR2 SMNVEV (reference sequence). CDR3 residues: CASSPLGAGGRTDTQYF. The CDR3 coding sequence is TGTGCCAGCAGTCCCCTAGGGGCAGGGGGGAGGACAGATACGCAGTATTTT.

J is TRBJ2-2 and V is TRBV6-1; no definite D call. Germline V gene lookup returns CDR1 MNHNS and CDR2 SASEGT. V was pared by 6 bases and J by 5 bases, with 13 bases between. The length of the CDR3 is 14 residues. For the CDR3, the DNA is TGTGCCAGCAGCGAGAGTCGTTGGACCGGGGAGCTGTTTTTT. It encodes CASSESRWTGELFF.

The chain joins TRBV2 to TRBJ1-1; D is undetermined. This CDR3 has 16 amino acids. Trimming cost V 6 bases and J 4 bases, with 21 bases left between them. Germline lookup yields CDR1 SNHLY and CDR2 FYNNEI. DNA of the CDR3: TGTGCCAGCAGCATAATTCGAGGCCGCCGGGGCACTGAAGCTTTCTTT. Amino acid sequence: CASSIIRGRRGTEAFF.

The V and J genes are TRBV2 and TRBJ2-7; no definite D call. V lost 5 bases, J lost 5 bases, and 13 bases lay in between. CDR1 is SNHLY and CDR2 is FYNNEI in the germline V gene. This CDR3 is built from 13 residues. The CDR3 DNA sequence: TGTGCCAGCAGTCCCACTGCGCCCCACGAGCAGTACTTC. Translating it yields CASSPTAPHEQYF.

The chain is built from TRBV29-1 and TRBJ1-1; a possible D gene is TRBD1 (5 bases). CDR1 SQVTM and CDR2 ANQGSEA come from the germline V gene. CDR3 size: 12 residues. Trimming removed 7 bases from V and 7 bases from J, with 16 bases in between. The CDR3 region is CSAGEMGLEAFF. CDR3 coding DNA: TGCAGCGCCGGCGAAATGGGACTTGAAGCTTTCTTT.

The rearrangement joins TRBV2 to TRBJ2-1; 7 bases agree with TRBD2. The CDR3 covers 14 residues. The germline V gene encodes CDR1 SNHLY and CDR2 FYNNEI. With 6 bases clipped from V and 4 bases from J, the junction kept 6 bases outside the gene matches. The CDR3 coding sequence is TGTGCCAGCAGAGGACTAGTGGGTTACAATGAGCAGTTCTTC. This codes for CASRGLVGYNEQFF.

V and J are TRBV2 and TRBJ2-7, with D perhaps TRBD1 (6 bases). Germline CDR1 reads SNHLY; CDR2 reads FYNNEI. The CDR3 has 13 residues. The V and J ends lost 7 bases and 2 bases respectively, with 12 bases between them. The CDR3 loop reads CASILTGTYEQYF. DNA for the CDR3: TGTGCCAGCATTCTGACAGGAACCTACGAGCAGTACTTC.

The chain uses TRBV11-2 and TRBJ2-3, with 8 bases matching TRBD1. Germline V gene sequence: CDR1 SGHAT, CDR2 FQNNGV. Germline trimming cut 4 bases from V and 3 bases from J; bases unmatched to any gene: 9. This CDR3 has 16 residues. CDR3 nucleotides: TGTGCCAGCAGCTACCCGCGGACAGGGACTACAGATACGCAGTATTTT. This translates into CASSYPRTGTTDTQYF.

The chain employs TRBV28 and TRBJ2-2, with 7 bases matching TRBD1. Germline CDR1 is MDHEN and CDR2 is SYDVKM. The junction had 11 bases not matched to a gene; V was cut back by 5 bases and J by 5 bases. The CDR3 is 16 residues long. The CDR3 DNA follows: TGTGCCAGCAGTCCCGGGACAGAGCTATTTACCGGGGAGCTGTTTTTT. Protein sequence: CASSPGTELFTGELFF.

The V and J genes are TRBV19 and TRBJ1-5, with D tentatively TRBD1 (5 bases). This CDR3 comprises 15 residues. Germline V gene lookup returns CDR1 LNHDA and CDR2 SQIVND (reference sequence). Trimming removed 0 bases from V and 4 bases from J, with 10 bases in between. CDR3 sequence: CASSIDPGGNQPQHF. DNA for the CDR3: TGTGCCAGTAGTATAGATCCTGGGGGGAATCAGCCCCAGCATTTT.